This T cell receptor beta chain is drawn from a study of technical replicates of blood from a few donors. This table comes from immunoSEQ multiplex PCR, and its TCRdb copy is limited to in-frame clones, with some not included. The table records approximately 73,000 clones, 92% of them present only once. Per germline, CDR1 LNHDA and CDR2 SQIVND (reference sequence). The CDR3 contains 15 residues. The junction had 8 bases not matched to a gene; V was cut back by 3 bases and J by 6 bases. V gene TRBV19 combines with J gene TRBJ1-5; TRBD1 matches at 7 bases. Input material: T cells isolated from PBMCs. The receptor's source is a human donor in good health. CDR3 bases: TGTGCCAGTAGTATCTCTGAGGGGGCCGCTCAGCCCCAGCATTTT. Its protein product is CASSISEGAAQPQHF.